This T cell receptor beta chain was sequenced in a study of CD8 T cells in ankylosing spondylitis. General study points: The study identified a TCR beta motif of fewer than 10 highly homologous variants that appeared characteristic of ankylosing spondylitis blood. Reportedly, matched ankylosing spondylitis synovial fluid was significantly enriched for disease-linked clones.

Germline trimming cut 5 bases from V and 6 bases from J; bases unmatched to any gene: 17. CDR1 SGHAT and CDR2 FQNNGV come from the germline V gene. This CDR3 is 19 amino acids long. TCRdb reanalysed the 5' RACE reads using MiXCR and keeps one entry per CDR3 protein. The sample lists hundreds of thousands of distinct CDR3 sequences, roughly 17% seen once, with 0.95% to 1.1% in the top ten. With respect to this clonotype: Its target is not known.

The sequencing sample was made of blood, either unsorted or a sorted T cell fraction (not recorded which). This clonotype was obtained from a male donor with ankylosing spondylitis. The V and J genes are TRBV11-2 and TRBJ2-2; 11 nucleotides match TRBD1. CDR3 sequence: CASSPRTGGIFLGAGELFF. In DNA form, the CDR3 reads TGTGCCAGCAGCCCTCGGACAGGGGGCATTTTTCTCGGGGCCGGGGAGCTGTTTTTT.